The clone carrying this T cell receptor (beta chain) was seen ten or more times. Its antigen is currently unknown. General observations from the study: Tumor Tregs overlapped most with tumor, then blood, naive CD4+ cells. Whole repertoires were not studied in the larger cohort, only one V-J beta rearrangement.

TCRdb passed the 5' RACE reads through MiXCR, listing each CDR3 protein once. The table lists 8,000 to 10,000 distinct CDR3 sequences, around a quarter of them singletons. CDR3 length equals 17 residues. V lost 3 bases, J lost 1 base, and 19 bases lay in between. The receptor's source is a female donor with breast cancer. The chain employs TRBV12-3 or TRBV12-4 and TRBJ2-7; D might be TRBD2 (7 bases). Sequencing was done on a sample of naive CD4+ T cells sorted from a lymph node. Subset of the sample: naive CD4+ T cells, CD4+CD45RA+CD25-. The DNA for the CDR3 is TGTGCCAGCAGTTTTCAGGGGTGGCGGGAGCATTCCTACGAGCAGTACTTC. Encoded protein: CASSFQGWREHSYEQYF.